These 17 T cell receptor beta chains came from one sample sequenced in a study of shared clonotypes between healthy human individuals. Measured with immunoSEQ multiplex PCR; TCRdb has only the in-frame clones, and not every one. The data contain about 1.1 million clones, about four fifths of them singletons. The sequencing input was memory CD4+ T cells from PBMCs. Indicated subset: CD45RA-negative fraction. These receptors originate from a man aged 18 to 35 in good health. Some clones in this sample may be carry-over from other donors' samples.

V gene TRBV7-9 combines with J gene TRBJ1-4, with D unresolved. The CDR3 sequence is 15 residues long. Trimming removed 4 bases from V and 10 bases from J, with 19 bases in between. Per the germline V gene, CDR1 is SEHNR and CDR2 is FQNEAQ (reference sequence). The CDR3 DNA is TGTGCCAGCAGCTCCCCGAGCCCTAAATTGGCAAAACTGTTTTTT. It is translated as CASSSPSPKLAKLFF.

The J gene is TRBJ1-1, the V gene TRBV5-6; 10 bases line up with TRBD1. The germline V gene encodes CDR1 SGHDT and CDR2 YYEEEE. Losses at the gene ends were 4 bases for V and 2 bases for J; bases not matched to a gene: 8. The CDR3 is 16 residues long. DNA for the CDR3: TGTGCCAGCAGCACTGACAGGGGGCGAGATAACACTGAAGCTTTCTTT. It translates to CASSTDRGRDNTEAFF.

J is TRBJ1-3 and V is TRBV5-4; no definite D call. CDR1 and CDR2 (germline): SGHNT, YYREEE (reference sequence). The CDR3 loop spans 16 amino acids. The V end lost 1 base, the J end lost 1 base, and 12 bases lay between the germline ends. The DNA of the CDR3 is TGTGCCAGCAGCTTGTCTGGCTCGATTTCTGGAAACACCATATATTTT. It codes for CASSLSGSISGNTIYF.

This clone has ten or more counts. The CDR3 DNA is TGTGCCAGCAGTGAGCTGCGAGATCGGACAGGGCGGACCTTC. Its protein is CASSELRDRTGRTF. This chain connects TRBV6-1 to TRBJ1-2; 8 bases are shared with TRBD1. Germline values: CDR1 MNHNS, CDR2 SASEGT. Trimming cost V 3 bases and J 14 bases; bases outside gene matches: 14. The CDR3 has 14 residues.

This clone has more than one count but fewer than ten. The chain recombines TRBV27 with TRBJ1-2, with 8 positions matching TRBD1. V trimming: 5 bases; J trimming: 5 bases; junction bases outside the gene matches: 10. The CDR3 consists of 15 residues. CDR1 and CDR2 (germline): MNHEY, SMNVEV (reference sequence). The CDR3 sequence: CASSPRDRSRYGYTF. The CDR3, as DNA: TGTGCCAGCAGTCCCCGGGACAGGAGTCGGTATGGCTACACCTTC.

This sequence joins TRBV7-2 and TRBJ2-7; TRBD1 matches 9 bases. The CDR3 totals 14 residues. J was trimmed by 1 base and V by 5 bases; bases with no gene match: 3. The germline gives CDR1 SGHTA, CDR2 FQGNSA. This CDR3 reads CASSIGTGSYEQYF. The CDR3 DNA reads TGTGCCAGCAGCATAGGGACAGGGTCCTACGAGCAGTACTTC.

This rearrangement joins TRBV11-2 to TRBJ1-2, with unresolved D. With 2 bases removed from V and 2 bases from J, the gap between germline ends came to 6 bases. Germline V lookup: CDR1 SGHAT, CDR2 FQNNGV. The CDR3 is 13 residues long. This chain's CDR3 is CASSLSGNYGYTF. CDR3 DNA: TGTGCCAGCAGCTTATCCGGGAACTATGGCTACACCTTC.

The chain recombines TRBV30 with TRBJ2-1; D is unclear. Trimming left V 4 bases short and J 4 bases short, with 14 bases between. The CDR3 loop spans 14 amino acids. CDR1 is GTSNPN, CDR2 SVGIG, per germline (reference sequence). The CDR3 sequence is CAWTEYGPYNEQFF. Written as DNA, the CDR3 is TGTGCCTGGACTGAGTATGGGCCTTACAATGAGCAGTTCTTC. Full variable domain (remainder filled in from reference TRBV30 and TRBJ2-1): SQTIHQWPATLVQPVGSPLSLECTVEGTSNPNLYWYRQAAGRGLQLLFYSVGIGQISSEVPQNLSASRPQDRQFILSSKKLLLSDSGFYLCAWTEYGPYNEQFFGPGTRLTVL.

This clone came up once. The chain recombines TRBV6-5 with TRBJ2-7; 7 nucleotides agree with TRBD2. The CDR3 consists of 15 residues. CDR1 is MNHEY and CDR2 is SVGAGI in the germline V gene. With 7 bases clipped from V and 0 bases from J, the junction kept 9 bases outside the gene matches. This CDR3 reads CASKETSASSYEQYF. The DNA for the CDR3 is TGTGCCAGCAAAGAAACTAGCGCTAGCTCCTACGAGCAGTACTTC.

The chain combines TRBV11-2 with TRBJ2-1; perhaps TRBD2 as D (6 bases). The germline V gene encodes CDR1 SGHAT and CDR2 FQNNGV. The CDR3 covers 15 residues. Trimming stripped 0 bases from V and 0 bases from J, with 6 bases between. The CDR3 DNA follows: TGTGCCAGCAGCTTAGAGCGGGGCTCCTACAATGAGCAGTTCTTC. The encoded protein is CASSLERGSYNEQFF.

This clone appeared a single time. V gene TRBV7-6 combines with J gene TRBJ2-1; maybe TRBD2 (6 bases). The CDR3 loop spans 13 amino acids. The V end lost 4 bases, the J end lost 4 bases, and 8 bases lay between the germline ends. From germline, CDR1 is SGHVS and CDR2 FNYEAQ. In nucleotides, the CDR3 is TGTGCCAGCAGCTCGACTAGTTACAATGAGCAGTTCTTC. As protein: CASSSTSYNEQFF.

Turning to this clone: This may be a read error: a much more frequent sequence differs by one nucleotide. The chain links TRBV30 to TRBJ2-7; D possibly uses TRBD1 or TRBD2 (5 bases each). The V gene's germline CDR1 is GTSNPN and CDR2 SVGIG (reference sequence). The V gene lost 8 bases and the J gene lost 3 bases, with 17 bases spanning the gap. The CDR3 length is 13 residues. The CDR3 here is CAPPGPSIYEQYF. DNA for the CDR3: TGTGCCCCGCCGGGACCGTCCATCTACGAGCAGTACTTC.

At least ten counts were recorded for this clone. Other DNA sequences in this sample translate to the same CDR3. CDR3 sequence: CAWTGGSGRTYNSPLHF. The CDR3 nucleotides are TGTGCCTGGACCGGCGGTTCCGGGCGGACCTATAATTCACCCCTCCACTTT. The chain carries TRBV30 and TRBJ1-6; no clear D gene. Germline assignment: CDR1 GTSNPN and CDR2 SVGIG (reference sequence). The V and J ends lost 4 bases and 2 bases respectively, with 18 bases between them. The CDR3 is 17 residues long.

This chain uses TRBV30 with TRBJ1-2; D ambiguous. Per the germline V gene, CDR1 is GTSNPN and CDR2 is SVGIG (reference sequence). The CDR3 consists of 13 residues. V shed 3 bases and J shed 8 bases, with 16 bases lying between them. The CDR3 here is CAWSPGLLRGYTF. The DNA for the CDR3 is TGTGCCTGGAGCCCCGGACTTCTAAGAGGCTACACCTTC.

This clone was counted between two and nine times. V usage is TRBV5-4 and J usage is TRBJ1-4, with D possibly matching TRBD1 (6 bases). From germline, CDR1 is SGHNT and CDR2 YYREEE (reference sequence). This CDR3 has 15 amino acids. Trimming cost V 3 bases and J 8 bases, with 17 bases left between them. The CDR3 is CASSYSMGGGEKLFF. The DNA of the CDR3 is TGTGCCAGCAGCTACAGTATGGGGGGCGGCGAAAAACTGTTTTTT.

This clone was counted between two and nine times. This rearrangement joins TRBV27 to TRBJ2-5; 7 positions agree with TRBD2. CDR1 and CDR2 from the germline V gene are MNHEY and SMNVEV (reference sequence). V dropped 4 bases and J dropped 4; count of bases not matched to a gene: 9. This CDR3 has 15 amino acids. CDR3 amino acids: CASSSGTWGGETQYF. In DNA form, the CDR3 reads TGTGCCAGCAGTTCCGGGACTTGGGGGGGAGAGACCCAGTACTTC.

The rearrangement uses TRBV11-1 and TRBJ2-7; TRBD2 matches at 8 bases. This CDR3 spans 12 amino acids. Germline CDR1 SGHAT, CDR2 FQDESV (reference sequence). The junction had 6 bases not matched to a gene; V was cut back by 5 bases and J by 9 bases. CDR3 in amino acids: CASSPRGVAQYF. The CDR3 nucleotides read TGTGCCAGCAGCCCGCGGGGGGTCGCGCAGTACTTC. Filled out from reference TRBV11-1 and TRBJ2-7, the complete variable domain reads EAEVAQSPRYKITEKSQAVAFWCDPISGHATLYWYRQILGQGPELLVQFQDESVVDDSQLPKDRFSAERLKGVDSTLKIQPAELGDSAMYLCASSPRGVAQYFGPGTRLTVT.